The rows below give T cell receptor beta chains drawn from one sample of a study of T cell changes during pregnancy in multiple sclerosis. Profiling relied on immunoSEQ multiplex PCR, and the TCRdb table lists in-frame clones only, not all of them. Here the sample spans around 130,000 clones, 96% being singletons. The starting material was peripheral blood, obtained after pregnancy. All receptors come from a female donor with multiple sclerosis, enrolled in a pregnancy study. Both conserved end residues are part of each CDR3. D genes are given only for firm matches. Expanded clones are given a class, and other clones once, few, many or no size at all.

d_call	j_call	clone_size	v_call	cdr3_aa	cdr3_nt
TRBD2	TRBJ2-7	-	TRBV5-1	CASSLEPGLARPYEQYF	TGCGCCAGCAGCTTGGAACCGGGACTAGCGCGTCCCTACGAGCAGTACTTC
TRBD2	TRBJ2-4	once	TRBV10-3	CAIAEGRVKNIQYF	TGTGCCATCGCGGAGGGGAGGGTAAAAAACATTCAGTACTTC
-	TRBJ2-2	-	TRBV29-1	CSVYGGRGINTGELFF	TGCAGTGTGTACGGGGGTCGGGGGATTAACACCGGGGAGCTGTTTTTT
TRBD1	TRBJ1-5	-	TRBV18	CASSPKTGEGNQPQHF	TGTGCCAGCTCACCGAAAACAGGGGAGGGCAATCAGCCCCAGCATTTT
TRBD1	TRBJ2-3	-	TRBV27	CASSIKTGNTDTQYF	TGTGCCAGCAGTATAAAGACAGGGAACACAGATACGCAGTATTTT
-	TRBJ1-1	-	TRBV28	CASSFFRGYTEAFF	TGTGCCAGCAGTTTTTTCCGGGGGTACACTGAAGCTTTCTTT
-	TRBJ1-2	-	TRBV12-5	CASAIAGGIGGYTF	TGTGCTAGTGCCATAGCGGGGGGTATTGGAGGCTACACCTTC
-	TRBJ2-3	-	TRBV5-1	CASSLELAGLDTQYF	TGCGCCAGCAGCTTGGAGTTGGCAGGGTTAGATACGCAGTATTTT
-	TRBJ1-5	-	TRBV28	CASSQVYSNQPQHF	TGTGCCAGCAGCCAGGTTTATAGCAATCAGCCCCAGCATTTT
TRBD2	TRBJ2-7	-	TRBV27	CASSPQGLDSKYEQYF	TGTGCCAGCAGTCCACAAGGACTAGACTCTAAGTACGAGCAGTACTTC
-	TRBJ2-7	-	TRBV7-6	CASSPTAGHSYEQYF	TGTGCCAGCAGCCCAACAGCGGGACACTCCTACGAGCAGTACTTC
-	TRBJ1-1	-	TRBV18	CASSPDSGYSEAFF	TGTGCCAGCTCACCTGACAGCGGGTACTCTGAAGCTTTCTTT
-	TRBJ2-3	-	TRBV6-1	CASSHDRDTQYF	TGTGCCAGCAGTCACGACAGGGATACGCAGTATTTT
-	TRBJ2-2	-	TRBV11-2	CASSSRESRPGTGELFF	TGTGCCAGCAGCTCCCGGGAATCGCGGCCGGGCACCGGGGAGCTGTTTTTT
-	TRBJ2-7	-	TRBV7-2	CASSQDYEQYF	TGTGCCAGCAGCCAGGACTACGAGCAGTACTTC
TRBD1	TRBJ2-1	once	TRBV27	CASSPGTVSYNEQFF	TGTGCCAGCAGTCCGGGGACAGTTAGCTACAATGAGCAGTTCTTC
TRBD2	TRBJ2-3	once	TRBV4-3	CASSLIGLAGGSSTDTQYF	TGCGCCAGCAGCCTAATCGGACTAGCGGGAGGCTCAAGCACAGATACGCAGTATTTT
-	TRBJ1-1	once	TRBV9	CASSVARQGNTEAFF	TGTGCCAGCAGCGTAGCTAGGCAGGGGAACACTGAAGCTTTCTTT
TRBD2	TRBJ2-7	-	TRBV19	CASSDPTSGSYEQYF	TGTGCCAGTAGTGACCCTACTAGCGGGAGCTACGAGCAGTACTTC
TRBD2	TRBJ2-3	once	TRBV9	CASNRLAGAADTQYF	TGTGCCAGCAATCGACTAGCGGGCGCCGCAGATACGCAGTATTTT
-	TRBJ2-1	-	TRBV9	CASSPQLTSSYNEQFF	TGTGCCAGCAGCCCCCAACTGACTAGTAGCTACAATGAGCAGTTCTTC
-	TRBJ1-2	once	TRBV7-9	CASSRQANLGGVGWYGYTF	TGTGCCAGCAGCCGACAAGCCAATCTAGGGGGGGTCGGATGGTATGGCTACACCTTC
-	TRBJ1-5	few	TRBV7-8	CASSPRAGDGQPQHF	TGTGCCAGCAGCCCACGGGCAGGGGACGGGCAGCCCCAGCATTTT
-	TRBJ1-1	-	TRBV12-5	CASGLVLAGQSNTEAFF	TGTGCTAGTGGTTTGGTACTGGCAGGGCAATCGAACACTGAAGCTTTCTTT
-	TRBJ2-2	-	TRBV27	CASSLIQNTGELFF	TGTGCCAGCAGTTTGATACAGAACACCGGGGAGCTGTTTTTT
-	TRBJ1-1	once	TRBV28	CASSYHSGTRTEAFF	TGTGCCAGCAGTTACCATTCCGGGACTCGCACTGAAGCTTTCTTT
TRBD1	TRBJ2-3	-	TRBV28	CASSRDRRADTQYF	TGTGCCAGCAGCCGGGACAGGAGGGCAGATACGCAGTATTTT
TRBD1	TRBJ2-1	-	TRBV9	CASSARDSSYNEQFF	TGTGCCAGCAGCGCCCGGGACAGCTCCTACAATGAGCAGTTCTTC
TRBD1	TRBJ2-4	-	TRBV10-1	CASSERVVTGSINIQYF	TGCGCCAGCAGTGAGCGAGTTGTGACAGGGTCTATAAACATTCAGTACTTC
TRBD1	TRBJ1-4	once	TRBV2	CASSERTGNEKLFF	TGTGCCAGCAGTGAAAGGACAGGGAATGAAAAACTGTTTTTT
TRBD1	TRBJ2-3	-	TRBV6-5	CASRWTGSTDTQYF	TGTGCCAGCAGGTGGACAGGAAGCACAGATACGCAGTATTTT
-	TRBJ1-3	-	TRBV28	CASRPTVSGNTIYF	TGTGCCAGCAGGCCGACAGTCTCGGGAAACACCATATATTTT
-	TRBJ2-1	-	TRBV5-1	CASSFEGGGVYNEQFF	TGCGCCAGCAGCTTTGAGGGAGGGGGGGTTTACAATGAGCAGTTCTTC
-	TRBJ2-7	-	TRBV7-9	CASSLGTVNYEQYF	TGTGCCAGCAGCTTAGGGACAGTAAACTACGAGCAGTACTTC
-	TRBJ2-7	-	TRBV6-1	CASSVDRRASYEQYF	TGTGCCAGCAGCGTAGACAGGCGGGCCTCCTACGAGCAGTACTTC
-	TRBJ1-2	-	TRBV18	CASSQRGDDYGYTF	TGTGCCAGCTCCCAACGGGGGGACGACTATGGCTACACCTTC
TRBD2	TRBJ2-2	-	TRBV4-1	CASSQDIGGGRAGELFF	TGCGCCAGCAGCCAAGATATCGGGGGAGGGAGGGCCGGGGAGCTGTTTTTT
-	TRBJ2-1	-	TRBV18	CASSPPVLYNEQFF	TGTGCCAGCTCACCTCCCGTTCTGTACAATGAGCAGTTCTTC
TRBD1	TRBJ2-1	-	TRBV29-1	CSVERTGLKDEQFF	TGCAGCGTTGAGAGGACAGGGCTAAAGGATGAGCAGTTCTTC
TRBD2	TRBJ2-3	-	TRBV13	CASSSKWGGEGTDTQYF	TGTGCCAGCAGCTCCAAGTGGGGGGGAGAAGGAACAGATACGCAGTATTTT
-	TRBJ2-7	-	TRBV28	CASSPSGTKAYEQYF	TGTGCCAGCAGTCCCTCCGGGACAAAGGCCTACGAGCAGTACTTC